The 15 T cell receptor beta chains listed next were all sequenced from one sample in a study of blood T cells in healthy people across ages. For the second PCR, which ran for roughly 6 to 11 cycles, a sample-barcoded 5' primer and a J-beta primer mix were used. TCRdb called the 5' RACE reads again in MiXCR, with one record for every CDR3 protein. The sample includes about 1.5 million distinct CDR3 sequences, approximately 43% seen only once; the top ten take around 4%. The sequenced material came from blood. Receptors originate from a woman aged 18 to 35 in good health.

Of note for this clonotype: Compared with germline, one end of the junction differs, possibly owing to a read error. This chain uses TRBV30 with TRBJ1-5, with D hard to call. Germline-derived CDR1 and CDR2 are GTSNPN and SVGIG (reference sequence). The CDR3 consists of 16 residues. The CDR3 sequence: CAWSKGKRHSIQPQHF. The CDR3, as DNA: TGTGCCTGGAGTAAGGGAAAGAGGCATAGCATTCAGCCCCAGCATTTT.

The CDR3 DNA reads as TGTGCCAGCGGGCCTGTGGGGGGGCGAGATACGCAGTATTTT. Protein product: CASGPVGGRDTQYF. This rearrangement joins TRBV7-2 to TRBJ2-3; TRBD2 might be the D (7 bases). The CDR3 extends over 14 amino acids. The V end lost 8 bases, the J end lost 5 bases, and 17 bases lay between the germline ends. CDR1 SGHTA and CDR2 FQGNSA come from the germline V gene. Combining the CDR3 with reference TRBV7-2 and TRBJ2-3 gives the whole variable domain GAGVSQSPSNKVTEKGKDVELRCDPISGHTALYWYRQSLGQGLEFLIYFQGNSAPDKSGLPSDRFSAERTGGSVSTLTIQRTQQEDSAVYLCASGPVGGRDTQYFGPGTRLTVL.

V usage is TRBV20-1 and J usage is TRBJ1-1; D may be TRBD1 (5 bases). This CDR3 spans 14 amino acids. The ends were cut back, 0 bases at V and 3 bases at J, with 11 bases in the middle. Germline V gene data show CDR1 as DFQATT and CDR2 as SNEGSKA (reference sequence). The CDR3 reads CSARDMGRDTEAFF. The CDR3 DNA reads as TGCAGTGCTAGAGATATGGGACGGGACACTGAAGCTTTCTTT.

The chain links TRBV12-3 or TRBV12-4 to TRBJ2-2; possible D gene TRBD1, 5 bases. The ends were cut back, 0 bases at V and 3 bases at J, with 14 bases in the middle. The CDR3 has 17 residues. The CDR3 bases are TGTGCCAGCAGTTTAGCGGGCAGGGCTTGGGACACCGGGGAGCTGTTTTTT. Amino acid sequence: CASSLAGRAWDTGELFF.

As concerns this clonotype: Possible read error: a much larger clone is one base away. The rearrangement uses TRBV29-1 and TRBJ2-1, with 8 bases identical to TRBD2. Germline-derived CDR1 and CDR2 are SQVTM and ANQGSEA. CDR3 length: 13 residues. The CDR3 DNA sequence: TGCGGCGTGGGGATAGCGGGGAACAATGAGCAGTTCTTC. Residues: CGVGIAGNNEQFF.

V and J are TRBV6-5 and TRBJ2-1; D possibly uses TRBD1 or TRBD2 (5 bases each). Germline-derived CDR1 and CDR2 are MNHEY and SVGAGI. The CDR3 has 15 amino acids. The germline V and J ends were trimmed by 6 bases and 6 bases, with 18 bases remaining between them. The CDR3 here is CASSPVSFGGNEQFF. CDR3 DNA sequence: TGTGCCAGCAGCCCTGTTTCTTTTGGGGGCAATGAGCAGTTCTTC.

The chain carries TRBV5-1 and TRBJ2-3, with 12 bases aligning to TRBD2. Germline lookup yields CDR1 SGHRS and CDR2 YFSETQ. This CDR3 spans 17 amino acids. The V and J ends lost 0 bases and 2 bases, in that order; junction bases with no gene match: 4. The DNA of the CDR3 is TGCGCCAGCAGCTTGGGACTAGCGGGGGATCCCACAGATACGCAGTATTTT. Translated, it gives CASSLGLAGDPTDTQYF.

This chain joins TRBV6-1 and TRBJ2-7; D might be TRBD1 (6 bases). The CDR3 has 16 residues. Germline V lookup: CDR1 MNHNS, CDR2 SASEGT. V was pared by 0 bases and J by 3 bases, with 15 bases between. Written as DNA, the CDR3 is TGTGCCAGCAGTGAAGCGCAGGGGCAGCTCAACTACGAGCAGTACTTC. Its protein product is CASSEAQGQLNYEQYF.

The CDR3 here is CASSYQTTSNEQYF. The CDR3 DNA follows: TGCGCCAGCAGCTATCAAACCACGAGTAACGAGCAGTACTTC. The chain carries TRBV4-3 and TRBJ2-4; D gene uncertain. The tail of the sequence fits TRBJ2-7 better, so the J call may be wrong. The CDR3 spans 14 residues. Per the germline V gene, CDR1 is LGHNA and CDR2 is YSLEER.

V gene TRBV27 combines with J gene TRBJ1-1; D is possibly TRBD1 (5 bases). The CDR3 has 13 amino acids. Germline V gene data show CDR1 as MNHEY and CDR2 as SMNVEV (reference sequence). Trimming removed 4 bases from V and 4 bases from J, with 10 bases in between. CDR3 protein: CASSYRQSTEAFF. In DNA form, the CDR3 reads TGTGCCAGCAGTTACCGACAGTCCACTGAAGCTTTCTTT.

This clonotype appeared a single time. The chain has TRBV6-2 or TRBV6-3 and TRBJ2-5; D not resolved. Trimming took 5 bases from V and 3 from J, leaving 10 bases between them. Germline CDR1 and CDR2: MNHEY and SVGEGT. The CDR3 length is 13 residues. The CDR3 is CASSADGKETQYF. The CDR3 nucleotides are TGTGCCAGCAGTGCGGACGGAAAAGAGACCCAGTACTTC.

Concerning this clonotype: Germline and junction disagree at one end, which may indicate a read error. The rearrangement joins TRBV12-3 or TRBV12-4 to TRBJ2-3, with 12 bases lining up with TRBD2. The length of the CDR3 is 16 residues. The CDR3 protein is CVSSRGLAGTSDTQYF. CDR3 bases: TGTGTCAGCAGTCGCGGACTAGCGGGAACATCAGATACGCAGTATTTT.

V usage is TRBV7-2 and J usage is TRBJ2-5, with 11 bases that match TRBD2. CDR3 length equals 18 residues. The ends lost 1 base at V and 11 bases at J; junction bases unmatched: 18. From germline, CDR1 is SGHTA and CDR2 FQGNSA. The DNA of the CDR3 is TGTGCCAGCAGCTTAGGGGGACGGGGTAGCGGGAGGGCGTATGAGCAGTACTTC. Residues: CASSLGGRGSGRAYEQYF.

This clonotype was observed a handful of times. The rearrangement joins TRBV28 to TRBJ2-3, with TRBD2 matching 10 bases. Germline loops: CDR1 MDHEN, CDR2 SYDVKM. The V segment lost 4 bases and the J segment 3 bases; nucleotides outside the gene matches: 7. The CDR3 has 16 residues. CDR3 in DNA: TGTGCCAGCAGTTCACCCGCTAGCGGGAGTACAGATACGCAGTATTTT. Translating it yields CASSSPASGSTDTQYF.

The chain employs TRBV2 and TRBJ2-1, with 10 nucleotides matching TRBD2. The trim removed 6 bases at V and 4 bases at J, leaving 6 bases unmatched. Germline CDR1 is SNHLY and CDR2 is FYNNEI. The CDR3 length is 15 residues. The DNA for the CDR3 is TGTGCCAGCAGGGTGACTAGCGGGCATTACAATGAGCAGTTCTTC. It codes for CASRVTSGHYNEQFF.